Listed here are 24 T cell receptor beta chains from one sample, sequenced in a study of cytomegalovirus exposure and HLA in healthy donors. PCR was performed using 60 Vbeta and 13 Jbeta primers. The data were produced by immunoSEQ multiplex PCR, yet TCRdb's version contains in-frame clones alone and is incomplete. The sample holds some 130,000 clones, roughly 80% seen once. What was sequenced was PBMCs. The receptors originated from a man aged 30-40 years in good health and CMV-seronegative.

The rearrangement joins TRBV30 to TRBJ2-1; 8 bases map to TRBD1. V lost 3 bases, J lost 4 bases, and 5 bases stayed unmatched. Germline V gives CDR1 GTSNPN, CDR2 SVGIG (reference sequence). The CDR3 length is 14 residues. This CDR3 reads CAWSPGQGYNEQFF. CDR3 bases: TGTGCCTGGAGCCCTGGACAGGGTTACAATGAGCAGTTCTTC.

J is TRBJ1-4 and V is TRBV30; the D gene is possibly TRBD1 (6 bases). The length of the CDR3 is 15 residues. V was clipped by 2 bases and J by 8 bases, with 18 bases between them. Germline V CDR1 and CDR2: GTSNPN, SVGIG (reference sequence). The CDR3 region is CAWSTTHREGEKLFF. CDR3 coding DNA: TGTGCCTGGAGTACCACTCACAGGGAAGGGGAAAAACTGTTTTTT.

The J gene is TRBJ2-5, the V gene TRBV14, with D perhaps matching TRBD2 (5 bases). In germline, CDR1 is SGHDN, CDR2 FVKESK. Trimming removed 3 bases at V and 11 bases at J, with 10 bases between. The CDR3 contains 11 residues. CDR3 in amino acids: CASSQLGEQYF. Here the CDR3 DNA reads TGTGCCAGCAGCCAGTTGGGAGAGCAGTACTTC.

This rearrangement joins TRBV4-2 to TRBJ2-1; 7 bases map to TRBD2. The V gene's germline CDR1 is LGHNA and CDR2 YNFKEQ. After removal of 0 bases from V and 3 bases from J, the junction contained 5 bases not matched to a gene. The CDR3 spans 16 residues. CDR3 nucleotide sequence: TGTGCCAGCAGCCAAGATGGGCTAGCGGACTACAATGAGCAGTTCTTC. Translation gives CASSQDGLADYNEQFF.

This clone was seen ten or more times. The chain recombines TRBV19 with TRBJ2-1; D not resolved. Germline lookup yields CDR1 LNHDA and CDR2 SQIVND (reference sequence). Between the trimmed V and J ends, which lost 0 bases and 9 bases, there was a span of 9 bases. The CDR3 runs 13 residues. CDR3 sequence (DNA): TGTGCCAGTAGTATAGATCCGAGTGGTGAGCAGTTCTTC. Translating gives CASSIDPSGEQFF.

This chain links TRBV19 with TRBJ1-5; 9 bases align to TRBD1. Germline V gives CDR1 LNHDA, CDR2 SQIVND (reference sequence). The CDR3 runs 18 residues. Trimming at V came to 6 bases and at J to 2 bases, leaving 14 bases not matched to a gene. Written as DNA, the CDR3 is TGTGCCAGTAGGAGGGACAGGGCTAAGGGGCAGGGCAATCAGCCCCAGCATTTT. Protein product: CASRRDRAKGQGNQPQHF.

The gene calls are TRBV5-8 and TRBJ2-4; D is possibly TRBD1 (5 bases). The CDR3 loop spans 11 amino acids. V lost 5 bases and J lost 13, with 13 bases in between. Germline V lookup: CDR1 SGHTS, CDR2 YDEGEE. CDR3 in amino acids: CASRPLGPQYF. CDR3 coding DNA: TGTGCCAGCAGGCCTTTGGGGCCGCAGTACTTC.

V is TRBV5-6 and J is TRBJ2-1; TRBD2 agrees at 14 bases. Germline V CDR1 and CDR2: SGHDT, YYEEEE. The trim removed 4 bases at V and 7 bases at J, leaving 10 bases unmatched. This CDR3 is 17 amino acids long. CDR3 residues: CASSLRSGTSGSNEQFF. The CDR3 DNA sequence: TGTGCCAGCAGCCTGAGATCCGGGACTAGCGGGAGTAATGAGCAGTTCTTC.

This clone was picked up one time. The chain recombines TRBV16 with TRBJ2-5, with D perhaps matching TRBD2 (6 bases). The J call may not be correct, given that the DNA end is closer to TRBJ2-7. Germline-derived CDR1 and CDR2 are KGHSY and FQNENV. The CDR3 totals 18 residues. The CDR3: CASSQAVRGEPLPYEQYF. The CDR3 region has the DNA TGTGCCAGCAGCCAGGCGGTGCGGGGAGAACCTCTCCCCTACGAGCAGTACTTC.

The CDR3 DNA reads TGTGCCAGCAGTGGCGACAGGGGGCACAATCAGCCCCAGCATTTT. Its protein is CASSGDRGHNQPQHF. The J gene is TRBJ1-5, the V gene TRBV25-1; 10 positions match TRBD1. After removal of 4 bases from V and 3 bases from J, the junction contained 3 bases not matched to a gene. Germline CDR1 is MGHDK and CDR2 is SYGVNS. This CDR3 has 15 amino acids.

This chain joins TRBV9 and TRBJ2-3; 10 bases line up with TRBD2. Germline V CDR1 and CDR2: SGDLS, YYNGEE. The CDR3 is made up of 16 amino acids. V lost 0 bases, J lost 4 bases, and 5 bases stayed unmatched. The CDR3 DNA reads as TGTGCCAGCAGCGTAGCAGCGGGAGGGCCTTCAGATACGCAGTATTTT. It yields the protein CASSVAAGGPSDTQYF.

The J gene is TRBJ2-5, the V gene TRBV19; D might be TRBD2 (6 bases). The CDR3 length is 14 residues. Germline V gene data show CDR1 as LNHDA and CDR2 as SQIVND (reference sequence). V was shortened by 7 bases and J by 11 bases, with 23 bases between the two germline ends. The CDR3 here is CASNPGPHSGEQYF. The CDR3 DNA reads TGTGCCAGTAACCCCGGACCCCATAGCGGTGAGCAGTACTTC.

The V gene is TRBV11-2, the J gene TRBJ2-3; 10 positions agree with TRBD2. V shed 5 bases and J 2 bases; nucleotides not matched to a gene: 4. The V gene's germline CDR1 is SGHAT and CDR2 FQNNGV. The CDR3 length is 15 residues. CDR3 region: CASSLLAGYTDTQYF. The DNA for the CDR3 is TGTGCCAGCAGCCTACTAGCGGGGTACACAGATACGCAGTATTTT.

This clone was seen just once. The chain has TRBV7-8 and TRBJ2-3; the match to TRBD2 covers 8 bases. Germline loops: CDR1 SGHVS, CDR2 FQNEAQ. Unmatched junction bases numbered 8, after V lost 6 bases and J lost 6 bases. The CDR3 consists of 14 residues. Here the CDR3 reads CASRESGSGDTQYF. The CDR3, as DNA: TGTGCCAGCAGGGAAAGCGGGAGTGGGGATACGCAGTATTTT.

The chain employs TRBV7-2 and TRBJ1-1; D ambiguous. Trimming took 5 bases from V and 1 from J, leaving 8 bases between them. Germline V lookup: CDR1 SGHTA, CDR2 FQGNSA. This CDR3 is 13 amino acids long. CDR3 residues: CASSRIRNTEAFF. Written as DNA, the CDR3 is TGTGCCAGCAGCCGTATTCGGAACACTGAAGCTTTCTTT.

The chain has TRBV6-6 and TRBJ2-1; 8 nucleotides align to TRBD2. V was clipped by 8 bases and J by 4 bases; unmatched bases: 10. Germline loops: CDR1 MNHNY, CDR2 SVGAGI (reference sequence). The CDR3 is 15 amino acids. The CDR3 spells CASQWVAGPYNEQFF. In nucleotides, the CDR3 is TGTGCCAGCCAGTGGGTAGCGGGACCTTACAATGAGCAGTTCTTC.

In its sample, this clone was seen many times. Within the sample, other DNA sequences also encode this same CDR3. The genes are TRBV5-1 and TRBJ1-1, with 7 bases that match TRBD1. In germline, CDR1 is SGHRS, CDR2 YFSETQ. V lost 4 bases to trimming and J lost 0 bases; unmatched junction nucleotides: 6. The CDR3 is 15 amino acids. CDR3 in DNA: TGCGCCAGCAGCCTGACAGGGACAGTGAACACTGAAGCTTTCTTT. It specifies CASSLTGTVNTEAFF. The complete variable domain, with remaining parts taken from reference TRBV5-1 and TRBJ1-1, reads KAGVTQTPRYLIKTRGQQVTLSCSPISGHRSVSWYQQTPGQGLQFLFEYFSETQRNKGNFPGRFSGRQFSNSRSEMNVSTLELGDSALYLCASSLTGTVNTEAFFGQGTRLTVV.

The chain has TRBV27 and TRBJ2-7, with 8 bases aligning to TRBD1. The CDR3 contains 12 residues. Per the germline V gene, CDR1 is MNHEY and CDR2 is SMNVEV (reference sequence). V lost 8 bases and J lost 4; bases outside the gene matches: 4. In nucleotides, the CDR3 is TGTGCCAGCCGGACAGGGAATTACGAGCAGTACTTC. Its protein product is CASRTGNYEQYF.

V is TRBV30 and J is TRBJ2-1, with 13 nucleotides matching TRBD2. Trimming at V came to 3 bases and at J to 7 bases, leaving 9 bases not matched to a gene. The CDR3 has 16 residues. CDR1 GTSNPN and CDR2 SVGIG come from the germline V gene (reference sequence). The CDR3 coding sequence is TGTGCCTGGAGAAAAGGACTAGCGGGAGTGAGGAATGAGCAGTTCTTC. It codes for CAWRKGLAGVRNEQFF.

This clone came up a few times. CDR3 protein: CASSLPERSNYGYTF. The CDR3 DNA reads TGTGCCAGCAGCCTCCCTGAGCGGAGCAACTATGGCTACACCTTC. This sequence joins TRBV5-4 and TRBJ1-2; unclear D gene. The V gene's germline CDR1 is SGHNT and CDR2 YYREEE (reference sequence). The CDR3 consists of 15 residues. V was trimmed by 4 bases and J by 2 bases, leaving 15 bases between them.

CDR3 in amino acids: CASSQGPSGRATFRETQYF. The CDR3 DNA reads as TGCGCCAGCAGCCAAGGTCCTAGCGGGAGGGCCACGTTTAGGGAGACCCAGTACTTC. V gene TRBV4-1 combines with J gene TRBJ2-5; 12 nucleotides match TRBD2. This CDR3 has 19 amino acids. The germline V gene has CDR1 MGHRA and CDR2 YSYEKL. Trimming removed 1 base from V and 5 bases from J; junction bases left unmatched: 14.

This clone has just a few counts. This sequence joins TRBV10-1 and TRBJ2-1, with 8 bases aligning to TRBD2. This CDR3 is built from 15 residues. Germline V CDR1 and CDR2: WNHNN, SYGVQD (reference sequence). V was clipped by 3 bases and J by 8 bases; unmatched bases: 9. The CDR3 reads CASSETGTSRYEQFF. The DNA of the CDR3 is TGCGCCAGCAGTGAAACCGGGACTAGTCGGTATGAGCAGTTCTTC.

The chain combines TRBV10-3 with TRBJ2-4, with TRBD2 as a possible D gene (5 bases). The CDR3 runs to 15 residues. V shed 0 bases and J shed 2 bases, with 8 bases lying between them. Germline CDR1 reads ENHRY; CDR2 reads SYGVKD. The CDR3 DNA is TGTGCCATCAGTGAGTCTAGAGGGTCCAAAAACATTCAGTACTTC. It is translated as CAISESRGSKNIQYF.

This clone was observed a few times. The chain carries TRBV6-5 and TRBJ1-2, with D possibly TRBD1 on 5 matching bases. The V and J ends lost 10 bases and 6 bases respectively, with 15 bases between them. This CDR3 region has 12 residues. Germline CDR1 is MNHEY and CDR2 is SVGAGI. In DNA, the CDR3 is TGTGCCACTAAAGCGGGGACCCATGGCTACACCTTC. The encoded protein is CATKAGTHGYTF.